These 3 T cell receptor beta chains were sequenced from one sample in a study of post-analysis software for immune sequencing data (dated by TCRdb to between 2014 and 2016). Study-level results and caveats: Patients showed significantly higher frequencies than controls for roughly five TRBV segments, among them TRBV5-6, TRBV5-1 and TRBV20-1.

Library preparation was by PCR. TCRdb lists the instrument as Illumina HiSeq 2500. To reduce PCR and sequencing biases, unique molecular identifiers were built into the TCR beta cDNA libraries. TCRdb handled the public reads itself, with Q25 trimming in fastp and clone calling in MiXCR, and kept productive beta chains. Under each unique CDR3 protein, matching rows form one entry showing the most common genes and DNA. For this sample there are some 450,000 distinct CDR3 sequences; under 55% appear just once. Of the sample, 9% to 13% is held by the ten largest clones. No antigen has been assigned to these receptors. The sample taken for sequencing was blood. The source is a girl aged 5-17 years with multiple sclerosis.

Comments on this clonotype: The junction shows a germline mismatch at one end, possibly a read error. V is TRBV28 and J is TRBJ2-3; perhaps TRBD2 as D (5 bases). Germline-derived CDR1 and CDR2 are MDHEN and SYDVKM. There are 12 residues in the CDR3. The CDR3 spells CAADSSTDAQYF. Here the CDR3 DNA reads TGTGCCGCGGACTCTAGCACAGATGCGCAGTATTTT.

The table lists this clonotype with a few counts. The chain combines TRBV29-1 with TRBJ2-1; no firm D call. Per the germline V gene, CDR1 is SQVTM and CDR2 is ANQGSEA. This CDR3 comprises 17 residues. Trimming removed 4 bases at V and 0 bases at J, with 19 bases between. CDR3: CSVVQKRKSSSYNEQFF. Written as DNA, the CDR3 is TGCAGCGTTGTACAGAAACGAAAATCTAGCTCCTACAATGAGCAGTTCTTC.

J is TRBJ1-4 and V is TRBV27; D unresolved. The CDR3 spans 15 residues. Per germline, CDR1 MNHEY and CDR2 SMNVEV (reference sequence). V was clipped by 7 bases and J by 10 bases, with 22 bases between them. The CDR3, as DNA: TGTGCCAGCAAACCGCAGAAGGGCGCGAGTGGAAAACTGTTTTTT. It is translated as CASKPQKGASGKLFF.